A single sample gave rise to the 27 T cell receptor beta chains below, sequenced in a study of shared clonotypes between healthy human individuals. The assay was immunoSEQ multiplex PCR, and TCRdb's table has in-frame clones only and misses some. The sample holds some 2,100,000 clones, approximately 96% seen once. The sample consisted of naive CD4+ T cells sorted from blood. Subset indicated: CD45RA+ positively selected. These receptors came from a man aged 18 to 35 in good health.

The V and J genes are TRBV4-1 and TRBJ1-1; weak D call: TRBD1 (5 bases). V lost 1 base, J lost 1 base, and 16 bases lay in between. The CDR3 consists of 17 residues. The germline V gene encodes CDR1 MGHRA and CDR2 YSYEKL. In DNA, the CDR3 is TGCGCCAGCAGCCAAGTAAGGTGGGCCAGGGCGAACACTGAAGCTTTCTTT. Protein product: CASSQVRWARANTEAFF.

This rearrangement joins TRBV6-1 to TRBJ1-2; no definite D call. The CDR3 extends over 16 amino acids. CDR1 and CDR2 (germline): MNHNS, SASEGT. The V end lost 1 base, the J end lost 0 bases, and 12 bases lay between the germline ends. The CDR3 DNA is TGTGCCAGCAGTGAAGACGGGTGGCAGTCTAACTATGGCTACACCTTC. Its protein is CASSEDGWQSNYGYTF.

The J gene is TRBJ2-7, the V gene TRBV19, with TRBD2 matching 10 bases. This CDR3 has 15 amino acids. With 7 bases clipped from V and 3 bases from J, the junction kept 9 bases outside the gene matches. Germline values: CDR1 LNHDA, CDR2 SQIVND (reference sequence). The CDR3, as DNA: TGTGCCAGTAACGACCCGGGACTAGCGATCTACGAGCAGTACTTC. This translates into CASNDPGLAIYEQYF.

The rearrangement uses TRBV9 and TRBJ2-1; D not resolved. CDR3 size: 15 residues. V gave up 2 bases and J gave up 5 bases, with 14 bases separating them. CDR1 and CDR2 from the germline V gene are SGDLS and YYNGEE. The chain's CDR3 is CASSVALPGNNEQFF. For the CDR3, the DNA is TGTGCCAGCAGCGTCGCGCTCCCCGGAAACAATGAGCAGTTCTTC.

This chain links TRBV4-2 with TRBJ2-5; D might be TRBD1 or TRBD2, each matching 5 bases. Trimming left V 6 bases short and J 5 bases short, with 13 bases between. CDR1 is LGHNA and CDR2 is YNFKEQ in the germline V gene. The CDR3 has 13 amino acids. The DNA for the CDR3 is TGTGCCAGCAGTCCGGGGACGAGGGAGACCCAGTACTTC. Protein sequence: CASSPGTRETQYF.

The CDR3 DNA reads TGTGCCAGTCTAAGAAAGAACACTGAAGCTTTCTTT. Residues: CASLRKNTEAFF. The gene calls are TRBV19 and TRBJ1-1; D is unresolved. This CDR3 contains 12 residues. V was shortened by 8 bases and J by 1 base, with 8 bases between the two germline ends. CDR1 and CDR2 from the germline V gene are LNHDA and SQIVND (reference sequence).

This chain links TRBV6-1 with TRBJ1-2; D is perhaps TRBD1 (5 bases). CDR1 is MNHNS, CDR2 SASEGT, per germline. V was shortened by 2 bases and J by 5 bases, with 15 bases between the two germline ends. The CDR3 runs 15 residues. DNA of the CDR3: TGTGCCAGCAGTGAATACGACGGGGGGGGTTATGGCTACACCTTC. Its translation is CASSEYDGGGYGYTF.

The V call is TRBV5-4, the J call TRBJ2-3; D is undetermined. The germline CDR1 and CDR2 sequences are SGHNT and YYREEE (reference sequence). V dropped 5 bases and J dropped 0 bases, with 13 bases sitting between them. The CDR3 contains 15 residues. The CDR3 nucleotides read TGTGCCAGCAGTCCGGACGGAACTAGCACAGATACGCAGTATTTT. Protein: CASSPDGTSTDTQYF.

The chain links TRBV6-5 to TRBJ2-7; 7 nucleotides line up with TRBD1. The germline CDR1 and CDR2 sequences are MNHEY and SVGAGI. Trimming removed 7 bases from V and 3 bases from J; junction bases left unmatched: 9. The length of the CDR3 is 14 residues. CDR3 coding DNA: TGTGCCAGCAATACCGGGACAGTCGGCTACGAGCAGTACTTC. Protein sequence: CASNTGTVGYEQYF.

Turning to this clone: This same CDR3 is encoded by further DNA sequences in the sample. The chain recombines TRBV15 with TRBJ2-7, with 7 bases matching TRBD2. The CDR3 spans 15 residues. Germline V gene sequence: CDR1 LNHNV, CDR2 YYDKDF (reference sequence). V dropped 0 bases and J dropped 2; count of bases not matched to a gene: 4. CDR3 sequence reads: CATSRDTGGTYEQYF. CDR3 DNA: TGTGCCACCAGCAGAGACACGGGAGGAACCTACGAGCAGTACTTC.

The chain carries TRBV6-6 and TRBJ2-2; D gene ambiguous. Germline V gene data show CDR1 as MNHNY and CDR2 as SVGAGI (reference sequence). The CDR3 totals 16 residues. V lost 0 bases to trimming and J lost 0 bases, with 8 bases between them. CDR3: CASSYSGEPNTGELFF. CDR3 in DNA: TGTGCCAGCAGTTACTCTGGCGAGCCGAACACCGGGGAGCTGTTTTTT.

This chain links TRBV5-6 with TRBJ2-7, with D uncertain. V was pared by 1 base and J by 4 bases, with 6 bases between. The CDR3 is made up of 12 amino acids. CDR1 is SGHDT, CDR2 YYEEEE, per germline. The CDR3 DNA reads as TGTGCCAGCAGCTTGTCCGAGTACGAGCAGTACTTC. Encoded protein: CASSLSEYEQYF.

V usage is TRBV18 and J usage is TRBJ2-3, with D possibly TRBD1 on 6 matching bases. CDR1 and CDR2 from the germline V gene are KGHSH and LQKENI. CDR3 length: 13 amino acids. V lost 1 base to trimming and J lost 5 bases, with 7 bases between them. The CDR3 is CASSPRGQDTQYF. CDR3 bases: TGTGCCAGCTCACCACGGGGACAAGATACGCAGTATTTT.

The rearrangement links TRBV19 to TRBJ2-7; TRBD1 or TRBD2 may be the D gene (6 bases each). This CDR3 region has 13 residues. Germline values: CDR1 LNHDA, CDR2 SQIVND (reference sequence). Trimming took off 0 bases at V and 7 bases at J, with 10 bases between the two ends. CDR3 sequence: CASSIDWRGEQYF. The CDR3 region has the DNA TGTGCCAGTAGTATAGACTGGAGGGGGGAGCAGTACTTC. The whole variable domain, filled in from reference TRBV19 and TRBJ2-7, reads DGGITQSPKYLFRKEGQNVTLSCEQNLNHDAMYWYRQDPGQGLRLIYYSQIVNDFQKGDIAEGYSVSREKKESFPLTVTSAQKNPTAFYLCASSIDWRGEQYFGPGTRLTVT.

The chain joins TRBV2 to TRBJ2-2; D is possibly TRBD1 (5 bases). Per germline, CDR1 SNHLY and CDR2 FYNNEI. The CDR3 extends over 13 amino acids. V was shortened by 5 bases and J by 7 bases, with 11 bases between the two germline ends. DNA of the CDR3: TGTGCCAGCAGTCTGACAGTAAACGGGGAGCTGTTTTTT. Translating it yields CASSLTVNGELFF. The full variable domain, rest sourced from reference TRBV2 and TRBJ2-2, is EPEVTQTPSHQVTQMGQEVILRCVPISNHLYFYWYRQILGQKVEFLVSFYNNEISEKSEIFDDQFSVERPDGSNFTLKIRSTKLEDSAMYFCASSLTVNGELFFGEGSRLTVL.

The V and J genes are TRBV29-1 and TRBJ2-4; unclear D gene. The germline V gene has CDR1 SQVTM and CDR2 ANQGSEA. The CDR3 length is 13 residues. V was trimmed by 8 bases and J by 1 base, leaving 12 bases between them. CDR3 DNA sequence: TGCAGCCCCATGGGGAAGGCCAAAAACATTCAGTACTTC. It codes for CSPMGKAKNIQYF.

The CDR3 sequence: CASSSPGDRASTDTQYF. The CDR3 DNA reads as TGTGCCAGCAGCTCACCTGGGGACAGGGCTAGCACAGATACGCAGTATTTT. V and J are TRBV5-8 and TRBJ2-3; 9 bases agree with TRBD1. CDR3 length equals 17 residues. Trimming at V came to 3 bases and at J to 0 bases, leaving 8 bases not matched to a gene. From germline, CDR1 is SGHTS and CDR2 YDEGEE.

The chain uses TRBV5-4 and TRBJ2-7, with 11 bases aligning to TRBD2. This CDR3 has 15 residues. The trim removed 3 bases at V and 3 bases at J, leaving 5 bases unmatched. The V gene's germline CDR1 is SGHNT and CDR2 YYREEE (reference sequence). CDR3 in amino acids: CASSSAGLADYEQYF. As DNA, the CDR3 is TGTGCCAGCAGCTCGGCGGGACTAGCGGACTACGAGCAGTACTTC.

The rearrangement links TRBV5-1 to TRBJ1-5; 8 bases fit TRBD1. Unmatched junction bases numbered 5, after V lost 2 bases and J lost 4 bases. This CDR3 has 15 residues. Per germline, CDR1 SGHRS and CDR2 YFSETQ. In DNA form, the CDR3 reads TGCGCCAGCAGCTTTCAGGGGGCTTTGAATCAGCCCCAGCATTTT. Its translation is CASSFQGALNQPQHF.

The CDR3 spells CAISESAGESAYEQYF. The CDR3 DNA reads as TGTGCCATCAGTGAGTCTGCGGGAGAATCGGCCTACGAGCAGTACTTC. The rearrangement joins TRBV10-3 to TRBJ2-7; 7 bases align to TRBD2. Germline CDR1 reads ENHRY; CDR2 reads SYGVKD. This CDR3 region has 16 residues. The V gene end was trimmed by 0 bases and the J gene end by 2 bases; junction bases not matched to a gene: 7.

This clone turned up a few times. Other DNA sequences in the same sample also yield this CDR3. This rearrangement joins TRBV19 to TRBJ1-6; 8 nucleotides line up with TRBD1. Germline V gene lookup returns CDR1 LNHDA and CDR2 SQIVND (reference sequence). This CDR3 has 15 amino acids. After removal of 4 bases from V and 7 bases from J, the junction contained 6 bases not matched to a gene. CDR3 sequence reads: CASSTDRGGNSPLHF. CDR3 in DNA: TGTGCCAGTAGTACAGACAGGGGTGGAAATTCACCCCTCCACTTT.

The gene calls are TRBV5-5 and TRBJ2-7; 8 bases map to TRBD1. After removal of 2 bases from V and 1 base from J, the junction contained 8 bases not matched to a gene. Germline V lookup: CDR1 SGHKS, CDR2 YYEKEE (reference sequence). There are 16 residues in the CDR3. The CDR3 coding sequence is TGTGCCAGCAGCTTCGGCGGGACAGGAGGGTCCTACGAGCAGTACTTC. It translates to CASSFGGTGGSYEQYF.

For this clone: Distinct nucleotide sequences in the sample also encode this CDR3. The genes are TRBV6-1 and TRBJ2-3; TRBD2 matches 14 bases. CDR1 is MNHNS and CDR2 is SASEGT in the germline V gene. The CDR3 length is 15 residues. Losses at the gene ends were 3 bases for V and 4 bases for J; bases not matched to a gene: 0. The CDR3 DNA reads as TGTGCCAGCAGTGAGGGACTAGCGGGGGCAGATACGCAGTATTTT. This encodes CASSEGLAGADTQYF.

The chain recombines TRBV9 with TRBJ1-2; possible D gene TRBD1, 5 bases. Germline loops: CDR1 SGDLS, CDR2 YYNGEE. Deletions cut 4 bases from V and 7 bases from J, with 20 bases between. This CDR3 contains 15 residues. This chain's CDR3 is CASSPRLPLQGGYTF. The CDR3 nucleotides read TGTGCCAGCAGCCCGCGACTTCCGTTGCAGGGTGGCTACACCTTC. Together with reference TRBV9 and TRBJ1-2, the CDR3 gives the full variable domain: DSGVTQTPKHLITATGQRVTLRCSPRSGDLSVYWYQQSLDQGLQFLIQYYNGEERAKGNILERFSAQQFPDLHSELNLSSLELGDSALYFCASSPRLPLQGGYTFGSGTRLTVV.

The CDR3 nucleotides are TGTGCCAGCAGCCCTGTAACAGGGACTGGAAACACCATATATTTT. Translated: CASSPVTGTGNTIYF. The chain links TRBV5-4 to TRBJ1-3, with D possibly being TRBD1 (6 bases). V gave up 4 bases and J gave up 2 bases, with 13 bases separating them. Germline CDR1 reads SGHNT; CDR2 reads YYREEE (reference sequence). The CDR3 runs to 15 residues.

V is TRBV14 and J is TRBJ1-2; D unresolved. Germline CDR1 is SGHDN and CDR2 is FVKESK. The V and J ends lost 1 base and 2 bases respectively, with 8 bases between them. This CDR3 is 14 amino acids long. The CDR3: CASSQVSVNYGYTF. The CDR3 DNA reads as TGTGCCAGCAGCCAAGTGTCGGTAAACTATGGCTACACCTTC.

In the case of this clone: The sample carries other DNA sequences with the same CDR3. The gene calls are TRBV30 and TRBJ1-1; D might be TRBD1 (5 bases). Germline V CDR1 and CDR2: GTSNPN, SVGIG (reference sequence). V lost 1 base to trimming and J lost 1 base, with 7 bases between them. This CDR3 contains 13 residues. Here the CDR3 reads CAWSGQGNTEAFF. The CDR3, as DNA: TGTGCCTGGAGTGGGCAGGGGAACACTGAAGCTTTCTTT. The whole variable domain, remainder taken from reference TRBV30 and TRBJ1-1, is SQTIHQWPATLVQPVGSPLSLECTVEGTSNPNLYWYRQAAGRGLQLLFYSVGIGQISSEVPQNLSASRPQDRQFILSSKKLLLSDSGFYLCAWSGQGNTEAFFGQGTRLTVV.